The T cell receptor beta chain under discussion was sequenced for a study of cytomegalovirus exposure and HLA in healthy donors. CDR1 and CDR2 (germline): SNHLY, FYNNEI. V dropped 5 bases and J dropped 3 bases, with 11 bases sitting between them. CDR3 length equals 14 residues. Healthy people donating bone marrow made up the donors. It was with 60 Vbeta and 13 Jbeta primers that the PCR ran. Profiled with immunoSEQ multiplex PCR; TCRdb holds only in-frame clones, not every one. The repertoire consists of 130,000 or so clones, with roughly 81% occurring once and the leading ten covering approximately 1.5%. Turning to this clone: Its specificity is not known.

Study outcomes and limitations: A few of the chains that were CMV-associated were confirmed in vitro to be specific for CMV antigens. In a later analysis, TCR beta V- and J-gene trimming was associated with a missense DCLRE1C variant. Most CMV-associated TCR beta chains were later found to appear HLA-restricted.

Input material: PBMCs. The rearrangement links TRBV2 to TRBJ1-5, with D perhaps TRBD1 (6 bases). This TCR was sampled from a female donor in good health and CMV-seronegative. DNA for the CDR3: TGTGCCAGCAGTAATACAGGGTACAATCAGCCCCAGCATTTT. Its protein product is CASSNTGYNQPQHF.